This TCR beta chain was sequenced for a study of blood T cell repertoires in COVID-19. Germline loops: CDR1 MNHEY, CDR2 SMNVEV (reference sequence). The CDR3 runs to 20 residues. The V gene end was trimmed by 2 bases and the J gene end by 0 bases; junction bases not matched to a gene: 14. Self-reported history from a screening survey and questionnaire set each donor's cohort. Per the study methods: By means of reference gene primer amplification, nucleated cell counts were estimated. The data were produced by immunoSEQ multiplex PCR, yet TCRdb's version contains in-frame clones alone and is incomplete. V and J calls and clone size come straight from that table; D and trimming were deduced from the DNA. Of about 350,000 clones listed, 88% were seen once; the top ten hold approximately 1%.

The receptor was isolated from a woman aged 25-40 years who had been exposed to COVID-19. The specimen sequenced was PBMCs or T cells enriched from blood (not recorded which). V and J are TRBV27 and TRBJ2-1, with TRBD2 matching over 9 bases. The chain's CDR3 is CASSLRPRLADDSSYNEQFF. CDR3 bases: TGTGCCAGCAGTTTAAGGCCGCGACTAGCGGATGACAGCTCCTACAATGAGCAGTTCTTC.